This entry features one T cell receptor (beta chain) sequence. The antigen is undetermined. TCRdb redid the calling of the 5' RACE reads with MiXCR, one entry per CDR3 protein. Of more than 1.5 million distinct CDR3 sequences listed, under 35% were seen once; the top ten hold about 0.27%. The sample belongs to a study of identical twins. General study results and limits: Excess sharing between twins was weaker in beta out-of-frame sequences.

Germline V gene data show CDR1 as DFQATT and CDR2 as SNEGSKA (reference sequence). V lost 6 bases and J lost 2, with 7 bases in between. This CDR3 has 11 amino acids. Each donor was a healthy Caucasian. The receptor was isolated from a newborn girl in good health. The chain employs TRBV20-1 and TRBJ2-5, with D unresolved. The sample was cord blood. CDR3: CSAAKQETQYF. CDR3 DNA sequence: TGCAGTGCGGCGAAACAAGAGACCCAGTACTTC.